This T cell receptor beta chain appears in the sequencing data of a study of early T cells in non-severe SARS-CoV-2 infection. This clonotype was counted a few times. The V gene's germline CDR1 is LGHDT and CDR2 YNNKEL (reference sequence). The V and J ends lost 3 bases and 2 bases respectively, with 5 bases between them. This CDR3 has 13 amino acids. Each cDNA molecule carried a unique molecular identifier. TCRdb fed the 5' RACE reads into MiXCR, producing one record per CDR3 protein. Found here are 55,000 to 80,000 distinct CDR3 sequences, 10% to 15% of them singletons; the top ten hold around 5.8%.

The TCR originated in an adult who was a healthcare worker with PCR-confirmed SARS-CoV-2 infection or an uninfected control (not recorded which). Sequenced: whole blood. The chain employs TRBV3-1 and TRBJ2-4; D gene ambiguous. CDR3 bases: TGTGCCAGCAGCCAGGGGACCAAAAACATTCAGTACTTC. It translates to CASSQGTKNIQYF.